What follows are 9 T cell receptor beta chains derived from one specimen sequenced in a study of blood T cell repertoires in COVID-19. Some clones are missing from TCRdb's copy, which holds only in-frame ones; the method was immunoSEQ multiplex PCR. The sample lists approximately 300,000 clones, 70% to 90% seen once, with around 5.9% in the top ten. The specimen was PBMCs or T cells enriched from blood (not recorded which). The origin of the receptors is a young woman who had recovered from COVID-19.

This clone was seen a handful of times. This chain joins TRBV15 and TRBJ1-4, with 9 nucleotides matching TRBD1. The CDR3 has 15 amino acids. The ends lost 2 bases at V and 10 bases at J; junction bases unmatched: 8. Per the germline V gene, CDR1 is LNHNV and CDR2 is YYDKDF (reference sequence). The CDR3 region has the DNA TGTGCCACCAGCAGAAAACAGGGGGCGCCGGGAAAACTGTTTTTT. Its translation is CATSRKQGAPGKLFF.

The chain couples TRBV19 to TRBJ1-5; possible D gene TRBD1, 6 bases. This CDR3 contains 14 residues. Deletions cut 5 bases from V and 10 bases from J, with 18 bases between. Per the germline V gene, CDR1 is LNHDA and CDR2 is SQIVND (reference sequence). The CDR3 reads CASSPNREVQPQHF. CDR3 coding DNA: TGTGCCAGTAGTCCGAACAGGGAAGTCCAACCCCAGCATTTT.

Remarks on this clone: Germline is not matched at one junction end, which may reflect a read error. The chain couples TRBV6-1 to TRBJ2-6; a possible D gene is TRBD2 (5 bases). This CDR3 contains 15 residues. Per germline, CDR1 MNHNS and CDR2 SASEGT. This chain's CDR3 is CASREGGVGANVLTF. Here the CDR3 DNA reads TGTGCCAGCAGGGAAGGAGGAGTTGGGGCCAACGTCCTGACTTTC.

This chain joins TRBV7-9 and TRBJ1-5, with 8 positions matching TRBD1. The CDR3 totals 14 residues. The germline V gene encodes CDR1 SEHNR and CDR2 FQNEAQ (reference sequence). The ends lost 5 bases at V and 7 bases at J; junction bases unmatched: 7. In DNA form, the CDR3 reads TGTGCCAGCAGCCCAGACAGGGGCGAGCAGCCCCAGCATTTT. It yields the protein CASSPDRGEQPQHF.

This clone was recorded a few times. The V gene is TRBV27, the J gene TRBJ1-2; perhaps TRBD1 as D (5 bases). V gave up 8 bases and J gave up 8 bases, with 21 bases separating them. The CDR3 is 14 residues long. Germline V gene lookup returns CDR1 MNHEY and CDR2 SMNVEV (reference sequence). The DNA for the CDR3 is TGTGCCAGCGGGCCGCCAGGGCTTGTACAAGGCTACACCTTC. It translates to CASGPPGLVQGYTF.

This chain joins TRBV2 and TRBJ1-1; TRBD1 is a possible D gene (5 bases). V shed 4 bases and J shed 6 bases, with 6 bases lying between them. CDR3 length equals 11 residues. Germline assignment: CDR1 SNHLY and CDR2 FYNNEI. CDR3 in amino acids: CASSGGPEAFF. The CDR3 region has the DNA TGTGCCAGCAGTGGGGGCCCTGAAGCTTTCTTT.

V gene TRBV6-5 combines with J gene TRBJ1-2; TRBD1 matches 7 bases. The CDR3 covers 15 residues. CDR1 MNHEY and CDR2 SVGAGI come from the germline V gene. V trimming: 0 bases; J trimming: 5 bases; junction bases outside the gene matches: 6. The CDR3 DNA sequence: TGTGCCAGCAGTTACTCAGCCGGGACAGCTTATGGCTACACCTTC. Amino acid sequence: CASSYSAGTAYGYTF.

The CDR3 reads CASSVSPGHQPQHF. The CDR3 nucleotides read TGTGCCAGCAGTGTTAGCCCAGGGCATCAGCCCCAGCATTTT. The chain links TRBV6-4 to TRBJ1-5, with a tentative D call TRBD1 (5 bases). Per the germline V gene, CDR1 is MRHNA and CDR2 is SNTAGT. The length of the CDR3 is 14 residues. V lost 4 bases to trimming and J lost 5 bases, with 12 bases between them.

The V and J genes are TRBV4-1 and TRBJ2-2; possibly TRBD2 for D (6 bases). CDR1 is MGHRA and CDR2 is YSYEKL in the germline V gene. CDR3 size: 15 residues. Trimming pared 4 bases from V and 2 bases from J, leaving 11 bases between. The CDR3 spells CASSPWDLNTGELFF. The CDR3 region has the DNA TGCGCCAGCAGCCCGTGGGACTTAAACACCGGGGAGCTGTTTTTT.